What follows describes a single T cell receptor (beta chain). TCRdb's table, derived via immunoSEQ multiplex PCR, lists solely in-frame clones and lacks some. This sample has 150,000 to 200,000 clones, with roughly 91% found just once. CDR1 and CDR2 (germline): MNHEY, SVGEGT. The CDR3 sequence is 14 residues long. Trimming shortened V by 5 bases and J by 3 bases, and 13 bases separated the two germline ends. The entry originates in a study of T cell responses to AZD1222 COVID-19 vaccine. V gene TRBV6-2 or TRBV6-3 combines with J gene TRBJ2-5; no clear D gene. The receptor's source is an adult in good health. Specimen: peripheral blood, collected on day 0 of AZD1222 vaccination. The CDR3 region has the DNA TGTGCCAGCAGTCCGCGTATCACAAAAGAGACCCAGTACTTC. Translated: CASSPRITKETQYF.